The 21 T cell receptor beta chains given below trace back to one sample, sequenced in a study of blood T cell repertoires in COVID-19. Sequencing was performed with immunoSEQ multiplex PCR; in TCRdb, only in-frame clones are kept and a portion is missing. The sample yields about 190,000 clones, around 80% seen once. Source material: peripheral blood. These receptors were collected from a woman in her forties or fifties with acute or convalescent COVID-19.

V is TRBV6-2 or TRBV6-3 and J is TRBJ2-1, with 11 bases lining up with TRBD2. Germline trimming cut 0 bases from V and 14 bases from J; bases unmatched to any gene: 12. The CDR3 consists of 16 residues. CDR1 is MNHEY and CDR2 is SVGEGT in the germline V gene. CDR3 protein: CASSYSPPTSGRIEFF. CDR3 DNA sequence: TGTGCCAGCAGTTACTCTCCCCCAACTAGCGGGAGAATTGAGTTCTTC.

The chain joins TRBV28 to TRBJ1-6; 7 nucleotides match TRBD1. CDR1 and CDR2 from the germline V gene are MDHEN and SYDVKM. Trimming took 9 bases from V and 7 from J; bases not matched to a gene: 6. This CDR3 comprises 13 residues. In DNA form, the CDR3 reads TGTGCCAGTGACAGGGTGCCGAATTCACCCCTCCACTTT. Translating it yields CASDRVPNSPLHF.

The rearrangement links TRBV18 to TRBJ1-5, with D maybe TRBD1 (6 bases). The germline V and J ends were trimmed by 3 bases and 6 bases, with 12 bases remaining between them. This CDR3 has 14 residues. Germline values: CDR1 KGHSH, CDR2 LQKENI. CDR3 sequence: CASSPRQVGQPQHF. The CDR3, as DNA: TGTGCCAGCTCACCCAGACAGGTGGGTCAGCCCCAGCATTTT.

This clone was seen more than once but under ten times. The chain combines TRBV15 with TRBJ1-1; D uncertain. This CDR3 has 13 residues. Trimming shortened V by 1 base and J by 1 base, and 4 bases separated the two germline ends. Per germline, CDR1 LNHNV and CDR2 YYDKDF (reference sequence). CDR3: CATSRVQNTEAFF. The CDR3 DNA is TGTGCCACCAGCAGAGTACAGAACACTGAAGCTTTCTTT.

This rearrangement joins TRBV28 to TRBJ1-3, with TRBD1 identical over 9 bases. This CDR3 has 17 residues. V lost 5 bases to trimming and J lost 4 bases; unmatched junction nucleotides: 12. Germline values: CDR1 MDHEN, CDR2 SYDVKM. The CDR3 sequence: CASSHLEWTGDGNTIYF. The CDR3 nucleotides are TGTGCCAGCAGTCACCTGGAATGGACAGGGGACGGAAACACCATATATTTT.

V gene TRBV18 combines with J gene TRBJ2-7, with 9 nucleotides matching TRBD1. This CDR3 has 17 amino acids. Germline V gene lookup returns CDR1 KGHSH and CDR2 LQKENI. Trimming cost V 1 base and J 5 bases; bases outside gene matches: 12. The CDR3 loop is CASSPRGTTGGIDEQYF. For the CDR3, the DNA is TGTGCCAGCTCACCACGGGGCACTACAGGGGGCATCGACGAGCAGTACTTC. Full variable domain (remainder filled in from reference TRBV18 and TRBJ2-7): NAGVMQNPRHLVRRRGQEARLRCSPMKGHSHVYWYRQLPEEGLKFMVYLQKENIIDESGMPKERFSAEFPKEGPSILRIQQVVRGDSAAYFCASSPRGTTGGIDEQYFGPGTRLTVT.

The chain employs TRBV6-5 and TRBJ1-2, with 9 bases aligning to TRBD1. With V trimmed by 6 bases and J by 4 bases, 9 bases remained unmatched. The CDR3 is made up of 15 amino acids. CDR1 is MNHEY, CDR2 SVGAGI, per germline. Written as DNA, the CDR3 is TGTGCCAGCAGACAAACAGGGGGCAGAAGCTATGGCTACACCTTC. This sequence encodes CASRQTGGRSYGYTF.

This chain connects TRBV27 to TRBJ1-5; 7 nucleotides line up with TRBD1. J gave up 7 bases and V 5 bases, and 14 bases lay outside the gene matches. Germline V gene data show CDR1 as MNHEY and CDR2 as SMNVEV (reference sequence). CDR3 size: 16 residues. In DNA form, the CDR3 reads TGTGCCAGCAGTCCGATTCCGGGACAGCTTGACCAGCCCCAGCATTTT. Amino acids: CASSPIPGQLDQPQHF.

V usage is TRBV4-1 and J usage is TRBJ2-3; TRBD1 might be the D (6 bases). There are 16 residues in the CDR3. CDR1 and CDR2 from the germline V gene are MGHRA and YSYEKL. V lost 3 bases and J 4 bases, leaving 17 bases between the germline ends. The CDR3: CASSQDPQGSADTQYF. Written as DNA, the CDR3 is TGCGCCAGCAGCCAGGATCCTCAGGGGAGCGCAGATACGCAGTATTTT.

The chain uses TRBV25-1 and TRBJ2-2, with 7 bases matching TRBD1. J was trimmed by 1 base and V by 3 bases; bases with no gene match: 2. CDR1 and CDR2 from the germline V gene are MGHDK and SYGVNS. The CDR3 has 15 residues. For the CDR3, the DNA is TGTGCCAGCAGTGAGAGGGGGCTGAACACCGGGGAGCTGTTTTTT. The encoded protein is CASSERGLNTGELFF.

CDR3 bases: TGTGCCAGCAGTGAAGGAAGGAGTTGGGGGGCAGATACGCAGTATTTT. Translating it yields CASSEGRSWGADTQYF. This chain links TRBV6-1 with TRBJ2-3; a weak D match, TRBD2 (6 bases). The CDR3 runs to 16 residues. Per the germline V gene, CDR1 is MNHNS and CDR2 is SASEGT. The V end was cut by 1 base, the J end by 4 bases, with 15 bases between.

The gene calls are TRBV9 and TRBJ1-6, with TRBD1 matching 7 bases. Germline CDR1 SGDLS, CDR2 YYNGEE. The CDR3 loop spans 14 amino acids. Trimming cost V 5 bases and J 6 bases; bases outside gene matches: 5. CDR3 nucleotide sequence: TGTGCCAGCAGTGCGGGACAGATTAATTCACCCCTCCACTTT. Encoded protein: CASSAGQINSPLHF.

The V call is TRBV11-2, the J call TRBJ1-2, with D possibly matching TRBD1 (5 bases). The germline gives CDR1 SGHAT, CDR2 FQNNGV. Trimming removed 5 bases from V and 4 bases from J, with 20 bases in between. The CDR3 sequence is 16 residues long. The CDR3 coding sequence is TGTGCCAGCAGCGGCGCCCGGGGGGGGTCAGTCTATGGCTACACCTTC. Protein: CASSGARGGSVYGYTF.

This sequence joins TRBV20-1 and TRBJ2-1, with D possibly being TRBD2 (5 bases). Germline V gene data show CDR1 as DFQATT and CDR2 as SNEGSKA (reference sequence). Trimming pared 0 bases from V and 10 bases from J, leaving 7 bases between. This CDR3 region has 11 residues. CDR3 sequence (DNA): TGCAGTGCTAGAGATCGACTAGAGCAGTTCTTC. Translated, it gives CSARDRLEQFF.

This sequence joins TRBV28 and TRBJ1-2, with D possibly matching TRBD1 (6 bases). The CDR3 length is 14 residues. In germline, CDR1 is MDHEN, CDR2 SYDVKM. Trimming left V 5 bases short and J 8 bases short, with 18 bases between. CDR3 in amino acids: CASSPTGRGSGYTF. Written as DNA, the CDR3 is TGTGCCAGCAGTCCAACAGGGAGGGGCTCAGGCTACACCTTC.

The chain links TRBV6-2 or TRBV6-3 to TRBJ1-1, with 7 bases matching TRBD1. Germline CDR1 is MNHEY and CDR2 is SVGEGT. CDR3 length: 15 residues. With 4 bases clipped from V and 1 base from J, the junction kept 6 bases outside the gene matches. The chain's CDR3 is CASSFNRGRNTEAFF. DNA of the CDR3: TGTGCCAGCAGTTTCAACAGGGGCCGGAACACTGAAGCTTTCTTT.

The J gene is TRBJ2-1, the V gene TRBV18, with TRBD2 matching over 7 bases. The CDR3 totals 14 residues. V lost 2 bases and J lost 5; bases outside the gene matches: 3. Germline assignment: CDR1 KGHSH and CDR2 LQKENI. The CDR3 is CASSPSSGDNEQFF. CDR3 nucleotide sequence: TGTGCCAGCTCACCATCCAGCGGGGACAATGAGCAGTTCTTC.

This chain connects TRBV7-9 to TRBJ1-1; 9 nucleotides agree with TRBD1. J was trimmed by 0 bases and V by 5 bases; bases with no gene match: 7. The CDR3 consists of 16 residues. Germline V gene lookup returns CDR1 SEHNR and CDR2 FQNEAQ (reference sequence). The CDR3 protein is CASSRPGQGLNTEAFF. For the CDR3, the DNA is TGTGCCAGCAGCAGGCCGGGACAGGGACTGAACACTGAAGCTTTCTTT.

The chain carries TRBV6-5 and TRBJ2-7; perhaps TRBD1 as D (6 bases). Germline CDR1 and CDR2: MNHEY and SVGAGI. There are 13 residues in the CDR3. V was shortened by 8 bases and J by 3 bases, with 14 bases between the two germline ends. The CDR3 protein is CASARQEFYEQYF. The CDR3 region has the DNA TGTGCCAGCGCCCGACAGGAATTCTACGAGCAGTACTTC.

The chain recombines TRBV19 with TRBJ2-7; D perhaps matches TRBD1 (6 bases). The germline V and J ends were trimmed by 4 bases and 6 bases, with 16 bases remaining between them. This CDR3 has 14 amino acids. Per the germline V gene, CDR1 is LNHDA and CDR2 is SQIVND (reference sequence). CDR3 sequence (DNA): TGTGCCAGTAGTACCGGGACGAGGGGGAGCGAGCAGTACTTC. It specifies CASSTGTRGSEQYF.

J is TRBJ2-3 and V is TRBV3-1 (or the pseudogene TRBV3-2); no definite D call. Germline CDR1 LGHDT, CDR2 YNNKEL (reference sequence). Trimming removed 1 base from V and 1 base from J, with 6 bases in between. CDR3 length: 14 residues. The CDR3 loop reads CASSQASRTDTQYF. As DNA, the CDR3 is TGTGCCAGCAGCCAAGCGAGCCGCACAGATACGCAGTATTTT.